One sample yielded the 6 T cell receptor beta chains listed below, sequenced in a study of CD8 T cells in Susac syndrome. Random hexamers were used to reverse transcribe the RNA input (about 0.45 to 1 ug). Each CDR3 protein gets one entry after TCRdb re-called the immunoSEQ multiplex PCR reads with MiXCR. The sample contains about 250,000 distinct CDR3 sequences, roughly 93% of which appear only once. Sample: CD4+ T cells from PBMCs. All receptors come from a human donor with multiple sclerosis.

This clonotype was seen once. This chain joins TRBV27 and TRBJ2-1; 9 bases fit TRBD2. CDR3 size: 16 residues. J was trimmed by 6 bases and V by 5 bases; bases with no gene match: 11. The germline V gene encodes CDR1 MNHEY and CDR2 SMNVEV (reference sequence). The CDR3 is CASSPRSGSRSNEQFF. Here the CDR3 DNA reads TGTGCCAGCAGTCCTCGTAGCGGGAGCCGCTCCAATGAGCAGTTCTTC.

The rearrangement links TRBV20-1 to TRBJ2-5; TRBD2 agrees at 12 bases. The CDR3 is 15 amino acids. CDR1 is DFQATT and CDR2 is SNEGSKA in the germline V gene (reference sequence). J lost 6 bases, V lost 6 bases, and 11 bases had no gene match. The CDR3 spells CSADPTSGGPKTQYF. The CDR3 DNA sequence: TGCAGTGCCGACCCCACTAGCGGGGGGCCAAAGACCCAGTACTTC.

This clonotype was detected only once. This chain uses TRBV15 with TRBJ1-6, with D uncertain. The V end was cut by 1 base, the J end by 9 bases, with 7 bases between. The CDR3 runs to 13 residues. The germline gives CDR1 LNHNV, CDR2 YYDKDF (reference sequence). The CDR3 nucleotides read TGTGCCACCAGCAGAGGAAAAGGTTCACCCCTCCACTTT. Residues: CATSRGKGSPLHF.

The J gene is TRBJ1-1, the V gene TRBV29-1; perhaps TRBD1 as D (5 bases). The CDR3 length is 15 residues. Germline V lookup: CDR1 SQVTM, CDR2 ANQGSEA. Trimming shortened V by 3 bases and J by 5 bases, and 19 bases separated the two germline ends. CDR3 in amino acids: CSVEAPGWSGTEAFF. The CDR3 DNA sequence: TGCAGCGTTGAGGCTCCAGGGTGGAGTGGGACTGAAGCTTTCTTT.

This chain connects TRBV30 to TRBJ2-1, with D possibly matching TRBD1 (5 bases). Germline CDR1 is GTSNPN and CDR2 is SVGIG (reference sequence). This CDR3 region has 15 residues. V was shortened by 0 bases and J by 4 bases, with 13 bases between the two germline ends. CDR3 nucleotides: TGTGCCTGGAGTGTTAGGGGATCATCTTACAATGAGCAGTTCTTC. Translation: CAWSVRGSSYNEQFF.

CDR3 sequence: CAWTPFGRGAEAFF. For the CDR3, the DNA is TGTGCCTGGACACCCTTCGGCAGGGGGGCTGAAGCTTTCTTT. The rearrangement links TRBV30 to TRBJ1-1; 7 bases line up with TRBD1. From germline, CDR1 is GTSNPN and CDR2 SVGIG (reference sequence). J was trimmed by 6 bases and V by 4 bases; bases with no gene match: 11. The CDR3 is 14 residues long.